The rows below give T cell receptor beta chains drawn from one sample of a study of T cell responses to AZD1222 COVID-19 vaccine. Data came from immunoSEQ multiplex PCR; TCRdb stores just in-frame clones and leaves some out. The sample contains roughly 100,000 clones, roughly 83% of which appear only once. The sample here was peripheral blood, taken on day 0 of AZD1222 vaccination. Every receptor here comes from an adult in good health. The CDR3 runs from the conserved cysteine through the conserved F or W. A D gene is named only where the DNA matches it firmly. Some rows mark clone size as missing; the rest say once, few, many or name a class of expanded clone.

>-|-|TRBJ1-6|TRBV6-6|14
TGTGCCAGCAGTCAGTTCCGGGGGAATTCACCCCTCCACTTT
CASSQFRGNSPLHF
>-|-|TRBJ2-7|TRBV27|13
TGTGCCAGCAGTTTGAGGGAGCACTACGAGCAGTACTTC
CASSLREHYEQYF
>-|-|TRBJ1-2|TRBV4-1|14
TGCGCCAGCAGCCAAGTACAGGGAGGCTATGGCTACACCTTC
CASSQVQGGYGYTF
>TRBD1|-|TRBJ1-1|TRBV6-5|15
TGTGCCAGCAGTCGACAGGGGACTTCGAACACTGAAGCTTTCTTT
CASSRQGTSNTEAFF
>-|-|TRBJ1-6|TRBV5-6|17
TGTGCCAGCAGCTTGTTGCAGGGAGCCTGGGATGCTTCACCCCTCCACTTT
CASSLLQGAWDASPLHF
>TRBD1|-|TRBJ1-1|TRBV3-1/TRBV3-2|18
TGTGCCAGCAGCCAAATCCCGGGACAGGGTGTGTTCCTGGCTGAAGCTTTCTTT
CASSQIPGQGVFLAEAFF
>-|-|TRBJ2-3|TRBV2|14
TGTGCCAGCAGAAGCTCTGCGAATAGTGTGCGCAAGCATTTT
CASRSSANSVRKHF
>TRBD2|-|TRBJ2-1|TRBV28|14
TGTGCCAGCAGTTCCGGGACTAGATACAATGAGCAGTTCTTC
CASSSGTRYNEQFF
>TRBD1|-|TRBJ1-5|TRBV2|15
TGTGCCAGCAGTAAGGACAGGGGGCTTGATCAGCCCCAGCATTTT
CASSKDRGLDQPQHF
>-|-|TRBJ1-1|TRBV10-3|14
TGTGCCATCAGTGAGTCGAGAGGGAACACTGAAGCTTTCTTT
CAISESRGNTEAFF
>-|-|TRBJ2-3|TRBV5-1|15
TGCGCCAGCAGCTCGGACGGGACCTCCACAGATACGCAGTATTTT
CASSSDGTSTDTQYF
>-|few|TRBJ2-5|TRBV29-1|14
TGCAGCGTCCCGCCGAGCGGAGGGAGAGAGACCCAGTACTTC
CSVPPSGGRETQYF
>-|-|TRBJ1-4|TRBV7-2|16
TGTGCCAGCAGCTTAGCGCGGACAGTGACTAATGAAAAACTGTTTTTT
CASSLARTVTNEKLFF
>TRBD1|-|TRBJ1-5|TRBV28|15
TGTGCCAGCAGTTTAGTCGTACAGGGGGTTCAGCCCCAGCATTTT
CASSLVVQGVQPQHF
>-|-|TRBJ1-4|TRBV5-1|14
TGCGCCAGCAGCTTGCAACCCGGGGGTGAAAAACTGTTTTTT
CASSLQPGGEKLFF
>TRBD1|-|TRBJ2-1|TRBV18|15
TGTGCCAGCTCACCTGGGGCTGGGACAGACAATGAGCAGTTCTTC
CASSPGAGTDNEQFF
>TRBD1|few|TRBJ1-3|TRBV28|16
TGTGCCAGCAGCACCTTACAGGGGGCGCCTGGAAACACCATATATTTT
CASSTLQGAPGNTIYF
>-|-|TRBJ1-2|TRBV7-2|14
TGTGCCAGCAGTCCAGACATATCTAACTATGGCTACACCTTC
CASSPDISNYGYTF
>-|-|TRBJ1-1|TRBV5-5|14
TGTGCCAGCACCGTAGGACACGAGAACACTGAAGCTTTCTTT
CASTVGHENTEAFF
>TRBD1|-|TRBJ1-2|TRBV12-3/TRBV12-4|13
TGTGCCAGCAGGGAGACAGGGGGCTATGGCTACACCTTC
CASRETGGYGYTF
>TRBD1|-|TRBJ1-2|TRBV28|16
TGTGCCAGCAAGGGTACCGCAGGGGGCGTGGGCTATGGCTACACCTTC
CASKGTAGGVGYGYTF
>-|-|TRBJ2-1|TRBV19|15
TGTGCCAGCTCCCCGGACGATAGCTCCTACAATGAGCAGTTCTTC
CASSPDDSSYNEQFF
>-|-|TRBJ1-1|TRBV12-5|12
TGTGCTAGTGTAGGGGTACTTACTGAAGCTTTCTTT
CASVGVLTEAFF
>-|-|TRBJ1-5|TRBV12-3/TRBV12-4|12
TGTGCCAGCAGACTCAGGGGTCAGCCCCAGCATTTT
CASRLRGQPQHF
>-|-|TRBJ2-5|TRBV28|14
TGTGCCAGCAGCTCGACCGGCCCCAGAGAGACCCAGTACTTC
CASSSTGPRETQYF
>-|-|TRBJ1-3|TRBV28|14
TGTGCCAGCAGCTCAGGAGGCTCTGGAAACACCATATATTTT
CASSSGGSGNTIYF
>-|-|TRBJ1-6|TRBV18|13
TGTGCCAGCTCACCCCGGGGGGACTCACCCCTCCACTTT
CASSPRGDSPLHF
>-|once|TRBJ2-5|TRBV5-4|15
TGTGCCAGCAGCACCCACCTCACAGGGCAAGAGACCCAGTACTTC
CASSTHLTGQETQYF